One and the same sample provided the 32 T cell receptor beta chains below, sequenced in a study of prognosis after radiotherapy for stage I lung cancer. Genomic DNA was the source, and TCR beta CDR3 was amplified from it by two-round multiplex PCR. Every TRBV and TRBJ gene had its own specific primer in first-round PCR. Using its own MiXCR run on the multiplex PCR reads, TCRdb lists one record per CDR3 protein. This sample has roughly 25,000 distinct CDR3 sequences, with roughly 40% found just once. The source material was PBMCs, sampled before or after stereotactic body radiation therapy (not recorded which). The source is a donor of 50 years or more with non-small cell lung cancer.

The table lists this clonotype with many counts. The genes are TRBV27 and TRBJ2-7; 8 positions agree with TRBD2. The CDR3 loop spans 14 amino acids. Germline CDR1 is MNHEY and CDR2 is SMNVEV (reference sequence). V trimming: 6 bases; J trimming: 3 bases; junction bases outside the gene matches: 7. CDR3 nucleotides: TGTGCCAGCAGGGAGAGCGGGAGTAACTACGAGCAGTACTTC. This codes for CASRESGSNYEQYF.

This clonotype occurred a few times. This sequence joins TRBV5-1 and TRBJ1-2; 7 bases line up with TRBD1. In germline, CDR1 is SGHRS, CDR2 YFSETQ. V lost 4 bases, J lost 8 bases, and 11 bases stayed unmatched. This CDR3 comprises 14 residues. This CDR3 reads CASSAPQGRGGYTF. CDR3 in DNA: TGCGCCAGCAGCGCCCCACAGGGGAGAGGCGGCTACACCTTC.

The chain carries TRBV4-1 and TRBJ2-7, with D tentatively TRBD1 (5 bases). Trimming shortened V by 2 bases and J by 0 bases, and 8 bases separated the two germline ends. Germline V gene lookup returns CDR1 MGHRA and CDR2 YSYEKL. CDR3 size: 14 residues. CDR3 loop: CASSQIDSSYEQYF. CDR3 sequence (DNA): TGCGCCAGCAGCCAAATCGACAGCTCCTACGAGCAGTACTTC.

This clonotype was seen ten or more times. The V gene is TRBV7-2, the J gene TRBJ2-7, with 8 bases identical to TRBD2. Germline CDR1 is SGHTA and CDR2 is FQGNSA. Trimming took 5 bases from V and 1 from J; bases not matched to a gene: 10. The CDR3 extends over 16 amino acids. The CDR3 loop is CASSPTSGAPSYEQYF. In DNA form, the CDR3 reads TGTGCCAGCAGCCCTACTAGCGGAGCACCGTCCTACGAGCAGTACTTC.

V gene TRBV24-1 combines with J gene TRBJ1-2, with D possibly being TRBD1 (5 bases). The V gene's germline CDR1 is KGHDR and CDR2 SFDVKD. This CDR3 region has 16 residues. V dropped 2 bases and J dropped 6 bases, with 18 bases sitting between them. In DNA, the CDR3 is TGTGCCACCAGTGATTCGTCGCCAGGGCCGCGGGATGGCTACACCTTC. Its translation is CATSDSSPGPRDGYTF.

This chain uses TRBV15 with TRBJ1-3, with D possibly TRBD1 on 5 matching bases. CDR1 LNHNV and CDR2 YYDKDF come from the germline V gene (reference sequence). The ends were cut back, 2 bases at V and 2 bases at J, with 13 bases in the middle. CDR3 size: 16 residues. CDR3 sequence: CATSRHGGGPGNTIYF. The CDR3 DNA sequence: TGTGCCACCAGCAGACATGGGGGAGGGCCTGGAAACACCATATATTTT. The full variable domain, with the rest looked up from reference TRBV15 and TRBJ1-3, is DAMVIQNPRYQVTQFGKPVTLSCSQTLNHNVMYWYQQKSSQAPKLLFHYYDKDFNNEADTPDNFQSRRPNTSFCFLDIRSPGLGDTAMYLCATSRHGGGPGNTIYFGEGSWLTVV.

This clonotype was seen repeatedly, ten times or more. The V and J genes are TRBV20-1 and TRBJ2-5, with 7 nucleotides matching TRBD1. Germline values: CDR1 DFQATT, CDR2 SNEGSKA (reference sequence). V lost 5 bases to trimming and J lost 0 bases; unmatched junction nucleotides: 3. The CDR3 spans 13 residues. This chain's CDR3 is CSAAGTDQETQYF. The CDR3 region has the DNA TGCAGTGCTGCCGGGACAGACCAAGAGACCCAGTACTTC.

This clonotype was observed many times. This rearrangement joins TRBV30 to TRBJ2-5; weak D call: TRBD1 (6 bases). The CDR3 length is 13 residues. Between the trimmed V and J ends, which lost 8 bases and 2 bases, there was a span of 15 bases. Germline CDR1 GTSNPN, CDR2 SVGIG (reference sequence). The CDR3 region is CAGWDGTQETQYF. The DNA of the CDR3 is TGTGCCGGCTGGGATGGGACACAAGAGACCCAGTACTTC.

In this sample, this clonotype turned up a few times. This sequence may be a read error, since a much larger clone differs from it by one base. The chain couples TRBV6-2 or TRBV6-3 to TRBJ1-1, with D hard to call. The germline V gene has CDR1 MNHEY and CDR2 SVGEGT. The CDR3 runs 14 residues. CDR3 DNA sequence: TGTGCCAACAGTTACTCCGCAGGAGGGACTGAAGCTTTCTTT. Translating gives CANSYSAGGTEAFF.

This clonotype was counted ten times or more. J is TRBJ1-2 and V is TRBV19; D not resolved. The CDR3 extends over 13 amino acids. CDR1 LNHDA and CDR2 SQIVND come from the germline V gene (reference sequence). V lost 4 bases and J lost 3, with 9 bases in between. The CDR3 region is CASSTNNYYGYTF. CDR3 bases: TGTGCCAGTAGTACCAACAACTACTATGGCTACACCTTC.

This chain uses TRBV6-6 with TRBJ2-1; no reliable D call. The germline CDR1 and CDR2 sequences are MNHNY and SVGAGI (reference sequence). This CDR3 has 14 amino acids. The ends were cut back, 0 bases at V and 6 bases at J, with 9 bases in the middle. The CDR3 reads CASSYSRQSNEQFF. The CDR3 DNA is TGTGCCAGCAGTTACTCGAGGCAGTCCAATGAGCAGTTCTTC.

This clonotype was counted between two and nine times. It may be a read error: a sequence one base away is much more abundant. CDR3 nucleotides: TGCGCCAGCAGCTTACTAGCGGGAAGTGGGAATGAGCAGTTCTTC. It translates to CASSLLAGSGNEQFF. The V gene is TRBV5-1, the J gene TRBJ2-1; 10 nucleotides line up with TRBD2. Germline-derived CDR1 and CDR2 are SGHRS and YFSETQ. After removal of 2 bases from V and 7 bases from J, the junction contained 6 bases not matched to a gene. There are 15 residues in the CDR3. Using reference TRBV5-1 and TRBJ2-1 for the parts outside the CDR3, the full variable domain is KAGVTQTPRYLIKTRGQQVTLSCSPISGHRSVSWYQQTPGQGLQFLFEYFSETQRNKGNFPGRFSGRQFSNSRSEMNVSTLELGDSALYLCASSLLAGSGNEQFFGPGTRLTVL.

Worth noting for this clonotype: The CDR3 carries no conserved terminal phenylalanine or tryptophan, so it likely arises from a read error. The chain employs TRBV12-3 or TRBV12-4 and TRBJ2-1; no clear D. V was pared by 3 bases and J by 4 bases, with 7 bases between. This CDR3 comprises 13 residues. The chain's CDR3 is CASSLLGYNEQFL. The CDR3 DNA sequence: TGTGCCAGCAGTTTGCTGGGGTACAATGAGCAGTTCCTC.

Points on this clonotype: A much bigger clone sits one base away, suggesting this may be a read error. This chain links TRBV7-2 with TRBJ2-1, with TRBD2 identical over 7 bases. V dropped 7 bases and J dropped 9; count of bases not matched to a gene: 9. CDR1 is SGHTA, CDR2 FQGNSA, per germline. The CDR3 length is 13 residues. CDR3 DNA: TGTGCCAGCATCATGAATCCTAGCGGTGAGCAGTTCTTC. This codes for CASIMNPSGEQFF.

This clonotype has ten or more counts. CDR3 residues: CSARGRVEAAGQFF. Written as DNA, the CDR3 is TGCAGTGCTAGAGGACGGGTGGAAGCCGCGGGGCAGTTCTTC. The chain combines TRBV20-1 with TRBJ2-1; possible D gene TRBD2, 5 bases. V was pared by 1 base and J by 12 bases, with 19 bases between. Germline V gene data show CDR1 as DFQATT and CDR2 as SNEGSKA (reference sequence). The CDR3 extends over 14 amino acids.

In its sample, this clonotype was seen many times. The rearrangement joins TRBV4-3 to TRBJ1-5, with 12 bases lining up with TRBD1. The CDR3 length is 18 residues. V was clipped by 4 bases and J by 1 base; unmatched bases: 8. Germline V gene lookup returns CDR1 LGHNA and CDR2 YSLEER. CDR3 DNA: TGCGCCAGCAGCCCTGGGACAGGGGGCGCGGAGAGCAATCAGCCCCAGCATTTT. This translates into CASSPGTGGAESNQPQHF.

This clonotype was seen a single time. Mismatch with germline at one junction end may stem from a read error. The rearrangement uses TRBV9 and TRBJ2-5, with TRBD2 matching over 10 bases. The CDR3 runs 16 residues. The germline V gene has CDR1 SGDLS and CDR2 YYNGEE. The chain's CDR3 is CAISVASGRQGETQYF. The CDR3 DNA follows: TGTGCCATCAGCGTAGCTAGCGGGAGACAGGGAGAGACCCAGTACTTC. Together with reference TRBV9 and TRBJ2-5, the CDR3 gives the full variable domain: DSGVTQTPKHLITATGQRVTLRCSPRSGDLSVYWYQQSLDQGLQFLIQYYNGEERAKGNILERFSAQQFPDLHSELNLSSLELGDSALYFCAISVASGRQGETQYFGPGTRLLVL.

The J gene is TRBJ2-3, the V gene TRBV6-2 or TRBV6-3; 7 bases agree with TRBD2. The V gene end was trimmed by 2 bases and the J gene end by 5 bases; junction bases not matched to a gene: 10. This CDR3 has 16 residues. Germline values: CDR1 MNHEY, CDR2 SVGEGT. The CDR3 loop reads CASSYHVERGIDTQYF. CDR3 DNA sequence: TGTGCCAGCAGTTACCATGTCGAGCGGGGAATAGATACGCAGTATTTT.

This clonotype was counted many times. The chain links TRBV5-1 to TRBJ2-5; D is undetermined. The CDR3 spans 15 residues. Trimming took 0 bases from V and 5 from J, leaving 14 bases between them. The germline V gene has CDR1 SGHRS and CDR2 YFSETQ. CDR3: CASSLVAALGETQYF. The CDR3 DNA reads TGCGCCAGCAGCTTGGTGGCGGCCCTGGGGGAGACCCAGTACTTC.

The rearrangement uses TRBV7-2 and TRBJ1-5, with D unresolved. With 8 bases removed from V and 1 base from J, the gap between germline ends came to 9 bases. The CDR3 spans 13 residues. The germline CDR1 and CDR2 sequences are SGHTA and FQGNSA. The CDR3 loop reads CASHDDSNQPQHF. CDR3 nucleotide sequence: TGTGCCAGCCACGATGACAGCAATCAGCCCCAGCATTTT.

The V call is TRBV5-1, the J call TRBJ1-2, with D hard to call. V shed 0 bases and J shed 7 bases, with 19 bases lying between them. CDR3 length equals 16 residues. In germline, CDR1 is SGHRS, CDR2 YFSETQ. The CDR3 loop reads CASSLAAVVQYGGYTF. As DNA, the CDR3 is TGCGCCAGCAGCTTGGCCGCAGTGGTTCAGTACGGTGGCTACACCTTC.

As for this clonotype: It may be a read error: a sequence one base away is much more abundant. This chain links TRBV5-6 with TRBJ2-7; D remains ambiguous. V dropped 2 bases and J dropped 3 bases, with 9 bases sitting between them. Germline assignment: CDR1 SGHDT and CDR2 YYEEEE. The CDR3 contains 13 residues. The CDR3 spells CASSLIAFYEQYF. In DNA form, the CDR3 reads TGTGCCAGCAGCTTAATAGCTTTCTACGAGCAGTACTTC.

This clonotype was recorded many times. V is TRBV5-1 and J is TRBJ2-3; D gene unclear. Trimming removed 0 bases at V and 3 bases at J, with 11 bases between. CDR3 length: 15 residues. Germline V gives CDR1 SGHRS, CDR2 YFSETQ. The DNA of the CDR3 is TGCGCCAGCAGCTTGGAGAATGGAGCTACAGATACGCAGTATTTT. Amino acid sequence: CASSLENGATDTQYF.

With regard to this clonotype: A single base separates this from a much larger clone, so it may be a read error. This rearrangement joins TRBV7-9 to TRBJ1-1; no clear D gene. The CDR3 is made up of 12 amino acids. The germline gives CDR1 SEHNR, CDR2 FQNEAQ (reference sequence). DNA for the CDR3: TGTGCCAGCATCTTATTCGAGACTGAAGCTTTCTTT. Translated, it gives CASILFETEAFF.

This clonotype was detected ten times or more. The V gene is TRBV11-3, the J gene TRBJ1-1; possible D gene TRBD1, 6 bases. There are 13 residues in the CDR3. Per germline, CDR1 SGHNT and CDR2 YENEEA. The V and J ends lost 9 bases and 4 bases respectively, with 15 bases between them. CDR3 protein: CASQRGSGTEAFF. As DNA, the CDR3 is TGTGCCAGTCAAAGGGGGAGTGGCACTGAAGCTTTCTTT.

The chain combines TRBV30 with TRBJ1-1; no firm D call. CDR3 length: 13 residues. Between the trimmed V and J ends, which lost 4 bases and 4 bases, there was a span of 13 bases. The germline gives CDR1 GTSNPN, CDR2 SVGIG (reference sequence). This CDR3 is CAWNLWTSTEAFF. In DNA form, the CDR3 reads TGTGCCTGGAATTTGTGGACGAGCACTGAAGCTTTCTTT. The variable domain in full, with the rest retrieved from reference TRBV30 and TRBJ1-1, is SQTIHQWPATLVQPVGSPLSLECTVEGTSNPNLYWYRQAAGRGLQLLFYSVGIGQISSEVPQNLSASRPQDRQFILSSKKLLLSDSGFYLCAWNLWTSTEAFFGQGTRLTVV.

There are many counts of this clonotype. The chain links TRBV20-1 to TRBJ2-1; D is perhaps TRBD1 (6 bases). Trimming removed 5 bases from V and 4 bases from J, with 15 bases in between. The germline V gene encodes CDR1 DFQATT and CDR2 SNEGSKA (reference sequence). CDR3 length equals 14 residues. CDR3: CSALWAQGYNEQFF. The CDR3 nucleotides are TGCAGTGCTCTATGGGCTCAGGGGTACAATGAGCAGTTCTTC.

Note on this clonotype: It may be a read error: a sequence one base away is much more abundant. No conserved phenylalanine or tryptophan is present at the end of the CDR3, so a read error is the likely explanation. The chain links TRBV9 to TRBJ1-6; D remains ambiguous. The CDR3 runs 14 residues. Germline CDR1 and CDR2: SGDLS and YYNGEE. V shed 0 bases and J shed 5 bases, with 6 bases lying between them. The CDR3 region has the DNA TGTGCCAGCAGCGTAGCGCAGGATAATTCACCCCTCCACTCT. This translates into CASSVAQDNSPLHS.

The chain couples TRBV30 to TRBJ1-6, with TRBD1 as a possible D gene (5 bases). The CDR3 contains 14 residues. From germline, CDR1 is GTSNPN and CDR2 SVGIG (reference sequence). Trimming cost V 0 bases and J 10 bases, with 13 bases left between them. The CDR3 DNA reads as TGTGCCTGGAGTGTCCAGGGAACGAACTCACCCCTCCACTTT. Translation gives CAWSVQGTNSPLHF. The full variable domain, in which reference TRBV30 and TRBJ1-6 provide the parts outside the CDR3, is SQTIHQWPATLVQPVGSPLSLECTVEGTSNPNLYWYRQAAGRGLQLLFYSVGIGQISSEVPQNLSASRPQDRQFILSSKKLLLSDSGFYLCAWSVQGTNSPLHFGNGTRLTVT.

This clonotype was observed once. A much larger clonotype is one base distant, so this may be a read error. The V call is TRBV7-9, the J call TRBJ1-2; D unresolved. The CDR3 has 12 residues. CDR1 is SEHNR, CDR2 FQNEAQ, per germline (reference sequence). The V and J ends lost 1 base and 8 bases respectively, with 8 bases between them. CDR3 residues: CASSLEIVGYTF. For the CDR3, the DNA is TGTGCCAGCAGCTTAGAAATTGTCGGCTACACCTTC.

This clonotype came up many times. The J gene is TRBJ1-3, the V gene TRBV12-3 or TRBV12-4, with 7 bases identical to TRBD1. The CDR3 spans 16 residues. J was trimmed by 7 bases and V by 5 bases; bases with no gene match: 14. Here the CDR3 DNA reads TGTGCCAGCAGTGATAAGACAGGGAAGGCGTGGAACACCATATATTTT. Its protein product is CASSDKTGKAWNTIYF.

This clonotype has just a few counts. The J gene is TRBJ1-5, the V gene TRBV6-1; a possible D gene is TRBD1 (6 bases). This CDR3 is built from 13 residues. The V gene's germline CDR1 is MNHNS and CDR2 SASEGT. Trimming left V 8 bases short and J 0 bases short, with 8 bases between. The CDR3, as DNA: TGTGCCAGCGCAGGGGATAGCAATCAGCCCCAGCATTTT. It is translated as CASAGDSNQPQHF.